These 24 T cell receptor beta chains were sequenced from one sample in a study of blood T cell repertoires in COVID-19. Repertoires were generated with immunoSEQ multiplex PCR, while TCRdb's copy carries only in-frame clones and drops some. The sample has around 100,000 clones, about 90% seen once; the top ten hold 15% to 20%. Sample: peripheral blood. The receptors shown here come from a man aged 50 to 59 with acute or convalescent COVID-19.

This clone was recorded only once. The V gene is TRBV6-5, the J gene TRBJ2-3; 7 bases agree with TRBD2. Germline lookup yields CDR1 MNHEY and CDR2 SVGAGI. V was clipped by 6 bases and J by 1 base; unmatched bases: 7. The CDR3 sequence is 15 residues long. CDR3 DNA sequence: TGTGCCAGCAGACGCCTAAGCGGGGGCACAGATACGCAGTATTTT. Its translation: CASRRLSGGTDTQYF.

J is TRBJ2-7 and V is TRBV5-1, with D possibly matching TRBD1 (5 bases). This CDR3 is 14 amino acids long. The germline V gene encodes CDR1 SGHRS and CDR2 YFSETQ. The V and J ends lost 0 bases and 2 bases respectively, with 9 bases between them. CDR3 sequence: CASSLAVTAYEQYF. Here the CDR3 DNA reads TGCGCCAGCAGCTTGGCCGTGACAGCCTACGAGCAGTACTTC. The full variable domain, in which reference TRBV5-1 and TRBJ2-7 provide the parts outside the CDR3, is KAGVTQTPRYLIKTRGQQVTLSCSPISGHRSVSWYQQTPGQGLQFLFEYFSETQRNKGNFPGRFSGRQFSNSRSEMNVSTLELGDSALYLCASSLAVTAYEQYFGPGTRLTVT.

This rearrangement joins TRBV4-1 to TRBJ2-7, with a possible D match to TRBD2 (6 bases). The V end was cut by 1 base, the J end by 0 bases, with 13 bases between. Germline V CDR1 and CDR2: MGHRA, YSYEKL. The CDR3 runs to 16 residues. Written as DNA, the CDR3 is TGCGCCAGCAGCCAAGCACTAGCAGCGAGCTCCTACGAGCAGTACTTC. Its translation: CASSQALAASSYEQYF.

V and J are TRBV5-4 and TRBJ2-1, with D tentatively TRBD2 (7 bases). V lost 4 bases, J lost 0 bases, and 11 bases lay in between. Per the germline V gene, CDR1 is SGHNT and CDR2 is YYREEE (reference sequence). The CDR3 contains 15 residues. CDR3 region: CASSGGASSYNEQFF. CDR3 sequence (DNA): TGTGCCAGCAGCGGGGGGGCAAGCTCCTACAATGAGCAGTTCTTC.

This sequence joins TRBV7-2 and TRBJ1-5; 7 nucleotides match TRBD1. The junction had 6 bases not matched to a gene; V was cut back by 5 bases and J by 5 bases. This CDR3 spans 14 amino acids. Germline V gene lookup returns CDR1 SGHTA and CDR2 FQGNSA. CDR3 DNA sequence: TGTGCCAGCAGCCCGGGACAGAGTTATCAGCCCCAGCATTTT. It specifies CASSPGQSYQPQHF.

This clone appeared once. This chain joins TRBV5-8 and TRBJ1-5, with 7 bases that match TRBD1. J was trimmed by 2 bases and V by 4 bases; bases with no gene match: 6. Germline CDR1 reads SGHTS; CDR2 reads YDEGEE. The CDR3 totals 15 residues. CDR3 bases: TGTGCCAGCAGCGACAGGGTTATACGCAATCAGCCCCAGCATTTT. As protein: CASSDRVIRNQPQHF.

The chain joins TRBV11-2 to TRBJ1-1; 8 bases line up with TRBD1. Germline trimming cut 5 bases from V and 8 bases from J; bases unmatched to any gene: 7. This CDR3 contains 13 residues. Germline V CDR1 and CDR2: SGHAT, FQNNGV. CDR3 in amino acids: CASSLATGGEAFF. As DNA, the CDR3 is TGTGCCAGCAGCCTAGCTACAGGGGGGGAAGCTTTCTTT. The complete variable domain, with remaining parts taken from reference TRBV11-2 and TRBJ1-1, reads EAGVAQSPRYKIIEKRQSVAFWCNPISGHATLYWYQQILGQGPKLLIQFQNNGVVDDSQLPKDRFSAERLKGVDSTLKIQPAKLEDSAVYLCASSLATGGEAFFGQGTRLTVV.

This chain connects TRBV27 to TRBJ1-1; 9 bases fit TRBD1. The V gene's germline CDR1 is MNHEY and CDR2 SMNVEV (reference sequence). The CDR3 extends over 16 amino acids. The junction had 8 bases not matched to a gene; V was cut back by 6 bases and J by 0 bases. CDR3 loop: CASSRGQGILNTEAFF. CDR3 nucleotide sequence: TGTGCCAGCAGCCGGGGACAGGGTATTTTGAACACTGAAGCTTTCTTT.

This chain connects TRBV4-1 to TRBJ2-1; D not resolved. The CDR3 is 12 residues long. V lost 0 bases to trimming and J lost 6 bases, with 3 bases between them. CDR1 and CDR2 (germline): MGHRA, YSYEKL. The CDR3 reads CASSQDRNEQFF. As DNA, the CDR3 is TGCGCCAGCAGCCAAGACCGCAATGAGCAGTTCTTC.

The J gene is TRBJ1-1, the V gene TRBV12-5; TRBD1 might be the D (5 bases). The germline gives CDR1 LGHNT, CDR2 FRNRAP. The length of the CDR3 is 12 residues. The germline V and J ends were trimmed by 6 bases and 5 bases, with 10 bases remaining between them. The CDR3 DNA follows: TGTGCTAGTGGCTGGGGGGATACTGAAGCTTTCTTT. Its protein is CASGWGDTEAFF.

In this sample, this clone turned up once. CDR3 DNA: TGTGCCAGCAGTTCCCAGGGGCCGGGGTACTTC. Translation: CASSSQGPGYF. This chain uses TRBV12-3 or TRBV12-4 with TRBJ2-7; D may be TRBD1 (6 bases). CDR3 size: 11 residues. The germline V and J ends were trimmed by 4 bases and 12 bases, with 13 bases remaining between them.

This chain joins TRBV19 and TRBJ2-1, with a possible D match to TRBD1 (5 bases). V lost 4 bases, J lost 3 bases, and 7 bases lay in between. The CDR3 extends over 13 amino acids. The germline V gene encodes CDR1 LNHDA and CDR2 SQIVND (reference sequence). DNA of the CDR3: TGTGCCAGTAGTAGCGACAGCTACAATGAGCAGTTCTTC. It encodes CASSSDSYNEQFF.

CDR3 sequence: CASSLIQGAGGNTIYF. The DNA for the CDR3 is TGTGCCAGCAGCCTGATTCAGGGGGCAGGTGGAAACACCATATATTTT. This sequence joins TRBV4-2 and TRBJ1-3; 8 bases map to TRBD1. J gave up 3 bases and V 4 bases, and 8 bases lay outside the gene matches. The CDR3 length is 16 residues. Per germline, CDR1 LGHNA and CDR2 YNFKEQ.

The DNA for the CDR3 is TGTGCCAGCAGCGTAGCTGGAGGGGGCGGCCCAGCTTTCTTT. This translates into CASSVAGGGGPAFF. This rearrangement joins TRBV9 to TRBJ1-1; 7 nucleotides agree with TRBD1. Germline CDR1 is SGDLS and CDR2 is YYNGEE. The CDR3 contains 14 residues. The trim removed 0 bases at V and 10 bases at J, leaving 9 bases unmatched. Supplemented by reference TRBV9 and TRBJ1-1, the full variable domain reads DSGVTQTPKHLITATGQRVTLRCSPRSGDLSVYWYQQSLDQGLQFLIQYYNGEERAKGNILERFSAQQFPDLHSELNLSSLELGDSALYFCASSVAGGGGPAFFGQGTRLTVV.

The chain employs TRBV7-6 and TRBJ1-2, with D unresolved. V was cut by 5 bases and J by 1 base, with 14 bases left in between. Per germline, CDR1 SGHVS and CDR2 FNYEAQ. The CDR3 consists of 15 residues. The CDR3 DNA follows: TGTGCCAGCAGCCTCGGGAGAGACGGTAACTATGGCTACACCTTC. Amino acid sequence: CASSLGRDGNYGYTF.

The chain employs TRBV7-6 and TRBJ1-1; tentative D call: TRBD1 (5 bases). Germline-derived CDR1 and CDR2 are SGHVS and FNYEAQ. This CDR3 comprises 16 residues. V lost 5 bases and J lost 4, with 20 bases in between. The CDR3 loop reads CASSRQPGGVGTEAFF. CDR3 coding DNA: TGTGCCAGCAGCCGACAGCCGGGGGGAGTGGGCACTGAAGCTTTCTTT. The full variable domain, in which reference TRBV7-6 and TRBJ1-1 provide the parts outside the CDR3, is GAGVSQSPRYKVTKRGQDVALRCDPISGHVSLYWYRQALGQGPEFLTYFNYEAQQDKSGLPNDRFSAERPEGSISTLTIQRTEQRDSAMYRCASSRQPGGVGTEAFFGQGTRLTVV.

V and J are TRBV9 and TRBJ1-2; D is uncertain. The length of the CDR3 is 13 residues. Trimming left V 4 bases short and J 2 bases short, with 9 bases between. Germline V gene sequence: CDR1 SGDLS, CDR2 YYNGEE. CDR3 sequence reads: CASSPTENYGYTF. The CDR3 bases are TGTGCCAGCAGCCCTACAGAAAACTATGGCTACACCTTC. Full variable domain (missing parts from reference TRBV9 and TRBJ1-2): DSGVTQTPKHLITATGQRVTLRCSPRSGDLSVYWYQQSLDQGLQFLIQYYNGEERAKGNILERFSAQQFPDLHSELNLSSLELGDSALYFCASSPTENYGYTFGSGTRLTVV.

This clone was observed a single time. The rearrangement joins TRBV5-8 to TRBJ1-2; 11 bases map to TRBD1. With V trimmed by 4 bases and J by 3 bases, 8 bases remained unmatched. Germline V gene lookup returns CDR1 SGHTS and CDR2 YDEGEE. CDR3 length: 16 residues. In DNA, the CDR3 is TGTGCCAGCAGCCAAACAGGGACAGGGGGTTACTATGGCTACACCTTC. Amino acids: CASSQTGTGGYYGYTF.

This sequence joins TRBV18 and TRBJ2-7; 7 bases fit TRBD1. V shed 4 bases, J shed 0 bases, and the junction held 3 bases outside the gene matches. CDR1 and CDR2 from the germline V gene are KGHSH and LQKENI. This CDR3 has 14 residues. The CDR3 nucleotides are TGTGCCAGCTCACGGACAGGAACCTCCTACGAGCAGTACTTC. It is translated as CASSRTGTSYEQYF.

CDR3 amino acids: CASSQDKSGSYNEQFF. CDR3 coding DNA: TGCGCCAGCAGCCAAGACAAAAGCGGCTCCTACAATGAGCAGTTCTTC. This sequence joins TRBV4-1 and TRBJ2-1, with a weak D call TRBD2 (5 bases). Trimming removed 0 bases at V and 0 bases at J, with 9 bases between. This CDR3 is built from 16 residues. CDR1 MGHRA and CDR2 YSYEKL come from the germline V gene.

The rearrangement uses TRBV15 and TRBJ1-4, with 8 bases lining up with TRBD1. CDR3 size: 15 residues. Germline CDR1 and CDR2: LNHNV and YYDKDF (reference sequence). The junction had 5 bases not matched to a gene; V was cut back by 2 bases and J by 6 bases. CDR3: CATSRPAGGDEKLFF. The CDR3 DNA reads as TGTGCCACCAGCAGACCAGCAGGGGGCGATGAAAAACTGTTTTTT. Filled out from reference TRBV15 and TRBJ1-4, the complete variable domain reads DAMVIQNPRYQVTQFGKPVTLSCSQTLNHNVMYWYQQKSSQAPKLLFHYYDKDFNNEADTPDNFQSRRPNTSFCFLDIRSPGLGDTAMYLCATSRPAGGDEKLFFGSGTQLSVL.

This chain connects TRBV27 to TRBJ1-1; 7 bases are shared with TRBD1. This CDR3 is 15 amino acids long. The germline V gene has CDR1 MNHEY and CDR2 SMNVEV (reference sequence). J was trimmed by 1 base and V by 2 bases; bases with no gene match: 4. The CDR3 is CASSLRGTANTEAFF. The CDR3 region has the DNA TGTGCCAGCAGTTTACGCGGGACAGCGAACACTGAAGCTTTCTTT.

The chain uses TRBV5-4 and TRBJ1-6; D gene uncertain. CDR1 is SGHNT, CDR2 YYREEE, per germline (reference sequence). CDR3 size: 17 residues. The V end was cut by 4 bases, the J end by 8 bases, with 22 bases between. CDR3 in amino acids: CASSIANLLGYDSPLHF. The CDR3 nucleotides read TGTGCCAGCAGCATAGCTAATTTACTAGGATATGATTCACCCCTCCACTTT. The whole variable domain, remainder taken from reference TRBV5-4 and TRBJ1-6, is ETGVTQSPTHLIKTRGQQVTLRCSSQSGHNTVSWYQQALGQGPQFIFQYYREEENGRGNFPPRFSGLQFPNYSSELNVNALELDDSALYLCASSIANLLGYDSPLHFGNGTRLTVT.

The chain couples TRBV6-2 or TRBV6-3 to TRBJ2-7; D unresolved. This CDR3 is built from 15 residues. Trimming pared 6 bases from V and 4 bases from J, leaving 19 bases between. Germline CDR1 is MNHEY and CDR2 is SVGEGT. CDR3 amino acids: CASSLLGEAKYEQYF. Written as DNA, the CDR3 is TGTGCCAGCAGCCTTCTCGGTGAGGCAAAATACGAGCAGTACTTC.